This T cell receptor beta chain was captured in a study of early stage breast cancer tumors. Study at large: Invasive lobular carcinomas made up about 35% of the 12 ER+/PR+/HER2- tumors.

Libraries were prepared by immunoSEQ multiplex PCR; TCRdb keeps only in-frame clonotypes and omits some of them. This table holds about 36,000 clones, approximately 69% found once. For this clone: Antigen unknown.

Germline loops: CDR1 MNHEY, CDR2 SMNVEV (reference sequence). After removal of 4 bases from V and 2 bases from J, the junction contained 7 bases not matched to a gene. The length of the CDR3 is 15 residues. Overall study results and limits: Tumor and normal breast were distinguished via blood comparison in about 90% of the 16 patients. Compared with adjacent normal breast tissue, tumors showed 2.5 to 3-fold greater T cell density and higher clonality. Commonly generated sequences made up most enriched TCRB sequences shared between patients.

The receptor comes from a person between 55 and 70 years old with breast cancer. Sequences were obtained from blood. The chain has TRBV27 and TRBJ2-7; 8 positions agree with TRBD1. Written as DNA, the CDR3 is TGTGCCAGCAGTTCCCCGAACAGGGGGGCCTACGAGCAGTACTTC. It yields the protein CASSSPNRGAYEQYF.